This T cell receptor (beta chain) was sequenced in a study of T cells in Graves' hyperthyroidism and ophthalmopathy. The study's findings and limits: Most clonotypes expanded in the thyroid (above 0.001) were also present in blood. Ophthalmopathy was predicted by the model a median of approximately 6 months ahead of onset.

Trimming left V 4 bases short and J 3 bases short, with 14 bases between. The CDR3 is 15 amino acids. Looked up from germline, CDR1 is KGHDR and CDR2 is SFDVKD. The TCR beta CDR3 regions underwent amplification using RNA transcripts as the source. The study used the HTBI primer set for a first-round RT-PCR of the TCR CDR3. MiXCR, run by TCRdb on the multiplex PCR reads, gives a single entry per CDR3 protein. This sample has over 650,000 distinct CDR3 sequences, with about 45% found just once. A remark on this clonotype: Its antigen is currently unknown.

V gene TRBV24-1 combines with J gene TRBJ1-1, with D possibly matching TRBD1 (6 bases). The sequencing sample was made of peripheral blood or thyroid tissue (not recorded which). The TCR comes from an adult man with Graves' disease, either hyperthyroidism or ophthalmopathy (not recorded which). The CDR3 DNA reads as TGTGCCACCAGTGACCGTACAGGGAAGGACACTGAAGCTTTCTTT. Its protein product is CATSDRTGKDTEAFF.